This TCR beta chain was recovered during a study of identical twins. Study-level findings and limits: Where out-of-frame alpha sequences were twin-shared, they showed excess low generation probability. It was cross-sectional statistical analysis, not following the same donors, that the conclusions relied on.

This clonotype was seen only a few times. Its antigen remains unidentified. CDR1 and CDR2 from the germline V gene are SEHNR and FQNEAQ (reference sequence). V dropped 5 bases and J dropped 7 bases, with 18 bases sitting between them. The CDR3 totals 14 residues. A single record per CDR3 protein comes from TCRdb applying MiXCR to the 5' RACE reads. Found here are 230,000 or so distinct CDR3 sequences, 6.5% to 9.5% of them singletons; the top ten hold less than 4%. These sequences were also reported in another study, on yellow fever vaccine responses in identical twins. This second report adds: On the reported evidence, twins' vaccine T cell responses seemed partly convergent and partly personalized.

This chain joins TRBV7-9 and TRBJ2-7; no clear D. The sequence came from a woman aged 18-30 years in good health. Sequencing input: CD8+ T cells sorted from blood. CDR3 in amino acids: CASSPNLTVAEQYF. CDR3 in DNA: TGTGCCAGCAGCCCTAATCTCACCGTGGCAGAGCAGTACTTC.